Listed here are 23 T cell receptor beta chains from one sample, sequenced in a study of identical twins. TCRdb reanalysed the 5' RACE reads using MiXCR and keeps one entry per CDR3 protein. The sample has 250,000 or so distinct CDR3 sequences; 7.5% are singletons. The data were also submitted as part of a second study, on yellow fever vaccine responses in identical twins.

The material sequenced was CD8+ T cells sorted from blood. These receptors were obtained from a young woman in good health.

The chain links TRBV18 to TRBJ2-1; D possibly corresponds to TRBD1 (6 bases). The germline gives CDR1 KGHSH, CDR2 LQKENI. The CDR3 totals 15 residues. The V end lost 0 bases, the J end lost 2 bases, and 8 bases lay between the germline ends. DNA for the CDR3: TGTGCCAGCTCACCACCGACAGGCCCCTACAATGAGCAGTTCTTC. It specifies CASSPPTGPYNEQFF.

This clonotype has more than one count but fewer than ten. The chain joins TRBV15 to TRBJ2-1, with 11 bases fitting TRBD2. The germline V gene has CDR1 LNHNV and CDR2 YYDKDF (reference sequence). With V trimmed by 3 bases and J by 8 bases, 12 bases remained unmatched. The CDR3 runs 17 residues. CDR3 amino acids: CATSRATSGSGGDEQFF. The CDR3 DNA is TGTGCCACCAGCAGGGCTACTAGCGGGAGCGGAGGGGATGAGCAGTTCTTC.

This clonotype came up a few times. The chain couples TRBV10-3 to TRBJ1-1, with a possible D match to TRBD1 (5 bases). Looked up from germline, CDR1 is ENHRY and CDR2 is SYGVKD. The V and J ends lost 6 bases and 5 bases respectively, with 16 bases between them. The CDR3 runs 14 residues. The CDR3 DNA sequence: TGTGCCATCAGGCCCCCGGGGGAGAAGACTGAAGCTTTCTTT. As protein: CAIRPPGEKTEAFF.

This clonotype occurred many times. The chain joins TRBV4-2 to TRBJ2-1, with TRBD2 matching over 9 bases. The trim removed 4 bases at V and 9 bases at J, leaving 16 bases unmatched. The CDR3 contains 17 residues. The germline V gene encodes CDR1 LGHNA and CDR2 YNFKEQ. In DNA, the CDR3 is TGTGCCAGCAGCCCCCCTATAGCGGGAGAGGGATCGGGTGAGCAGTTCTTC. As protein: CASSPPIAGEGSGEQFF.

This clonotype was observed a handful of times. The V and J genes are TRBV2 and TRBJ1-1; a possible D gene is TRBD1 (5 bases). Germline V gives CDR1 SNHLY, CDR2 FYNNEI. V was clipped by 4 bases and J by 1 base, with 7 bases between them. The CDR3 has 13 amino acids. CDR3 protein: CASSGGTNTEAFF. The CDR3 DNA is TGTGCCAGCAGTGGAGGGACGAACACTGAAGCTTTCTTT. Full variable domain (missing parts from reference TRBV2 and TRBJ1-1): EPEVTQTPSHQVTQMGQEVILRCVPISNHLYFYWYRQILGQKVEFLVSFYNNEISEKSEIFDDQFSVERPDGSNFTLKIRSTKLEDSAMYFCASSGGTNTEAFFGQGTRLTVV.

This clonotype was recorded at least ten times. V gene TRBV7-3 combines with J gene TRBJ1-1; D is ambiguous. This CDR3 is built from 14 residues. The germline V gene has CDR1 SGHTA and CDR2 FQGTGA. With 3 bases removed from V and 1 base from J, the gap between germline ends came to 9 bases. In DNA form, the CDR3 reads TGTGCCAGCAGCTTGGGTCTAGGGAACACTGAAGCTTTCTTT. Its protein product is CASSLGLGNTEAFF.

This clonotype was picked up a small number of times. V usage is TRBV28 and J usage is TRBJ2-1; possibly TRBD2 for D (5 bases). This CDR3 is built from 15 residues. Per the germline V gene, CDR1 is MDHEN and CDR2 is SYDVKM. Trimming stripped 3 bases from V and 5 bases from J, with 14 bases between. The chain's CDR3 is CASSFPRAENNEQFF. DNA of the CDR3: TGTGCCAGCAGTTTCCCCCGAGCGGAGAACAATGAGCAGTTCTTC.

The V call is TRBV7-6, the J call TRBJ2-1; D remains unclear. CDR3 size: 13 residues. V was trimmed by 1 base and J by 8 bases, leaving 9 bases between them. Germline CDR1 and CDR2: SGHVS and FNYEAQ. The CDR3 region has the DNA TGTGCCAGCAGCTTAGTAGGATATGATGAGCAGTTCTTC. This sequence encodes CASSLVGYDEQFF. Full variable domain (rest looked up from reference TRBV7-6 and TRBJ2-1): GAGVSQSPRYKVTKRGQDVALRCDPISGHVSLYWYRQALGQGPEFLTYFNYEAQQDKSGLPNDRFSAERPEGSISTLTIQRTEQRDSAMYRCASSLVGYDEQFFGPGTRLTVL.

This clonotype has at least ten counts. The rearrangement uses TRBV9 and TRBJ1-2; D unclear. The CDR3 has 14 amino acids. V gave up 0 bases and J gave up 2 bases, with 8 bases separating them. Germline CDR1 SGDLS, CDR2 YYNGEE. CDR3 amino acids: CASSVGGVNYGYTF. CDR3 nucleotides: TGTGCCAGCAGCGTAGGAGGAGTGAACTATGGCTACACCTTC.

This clonotype was picked up a small number of times. The chain recombines TRBV2 with TRBJ2-1; 10 bases align to TRBD1. V lost 6 bases to trimming and J lost 0 bases; unmatched junction nucleotides: 20. Germline V gene lookup returns CDR1 SNHLY and CDR2 FYNNEI. The CDR3 is 21 residues long. CDR3 sequence: CASSRLAGQGSIYVSYNEQFF. CDR3 coding DNA: TGTGCCAGCAGCCGCCTCGCGGGACAGGGGTCAATTTATGTCTCCTACAATGAGCAGTTCTTC.

This clonotype was counted at least ten times. V gene TRBV5-5 combines with J gene TRBJ2-2; D is perhaps TRBD2 (6 bases). The CDR3 covers 14 residues. V lost 1 base, J lost 7 bases, and 11 bases lay in between. Germline lookup yields CDR1 SGHKS and CDR2 YYEKEE (reference sequence). CDR3 in amino acids: CASSLKLEGGELFF. CDR3 DNA sequence: TGTGCCAGCAGCTTGAAATTGGAGGGCGGGGAGCTGTTTTTT.

This clonotype was seen many times. The chain employs TRBV5-1 and TRBJ1-4; D remains unclear. CDR1 is SGHRS, CDR2 YFSETQ, per germline. V was clipped by 0 bases and J by 7 bases, with 13 bases between them. The CDR3 sequence is 15 residues long. The CDR3 region is CASSLVGGSGEKLFF. The CDR3, as DNA: TGCGCCAGCAGCTTGGTAGGTGGCTCCGGTGAAAAACTGTTTTTT.

This clonotype was seen ten or more times. This chain uses TRBV29-1 with TRBJ2-1; D remains ambiguous. This CDR3 is 14 amino acids long. V shed 7 bases and J shed 0 bases, with 13 bases lying between them. CDR1 SQVTM and CDR2 ANQGSEA come from the germline V gene. This CDR3 reads CSAGRLSSYNEQFF. CDR3 DNA sequence: TGCAGCGCCGGACGACTGAGCTCCTACAATGAGCAGTTCTTC.

In this sample, this clonotype turned up a few times. V and J are TRBV7-2 and TRBJ2-3; 9 positions match TRBD2. With 5 bases clipped from V and 2 bases from J, the junction kept 11 bases outside the gene matches. The CDR3 is 17 amino acids. Germline V gives CDR1 SGHTA, CDR2 FQGNSA. The CDR3: CASSPRLAEGFTDTQYF. For the CDR3, the DNA is TGTGCCAGCAGCCCGCGACTAGCGGAAGGGTTCACAGATACGCAGTATTTT.

This clonotype was seen at least ten times. This rearrangement joins TRBV4-2 to TRBJ2-3, with 9 bases aligning to TRBD2. This CDR3 spans 19 amino acids. Trimming at V came to 2 bases and at J to 3 bases, leaving 15 bases not matched to a gene. Germline V CDR1 and CDR2: LGHNA, YNFKEQ. The CDR3 DNA reads as TGTGCCAGCAGCCAATTCTACCCATTAGCGGGAGTTGGGACAGATACGCAGTATTTT. It yields the protein CASSQFYPLAGVGTDTQYF.

This clonotype showed up many times. The rearrangement links TRBV7-9 to TRBJ2-3; 12 bases map to TRBD1. CDR3 size: 17 residues. Germline CDR1 is SEHNR and CDR2 is FQNEAQ (reference sequence). V lost 5 bases to trimming and J lost 6 bases; unmatched junction nucleotides: 12. In DNA form, the CDR3 reads TGTGCCAGCAGCGAGCACCGGGACAGGGGGCCAAGGGATACGCAGTATTTT. It specifies CASSEHRDRGPRDTQYF. Supplemented by reference TRBV7-9 and TRBJ2-3, the full variable domain reads DTGVSQNPRHKITKRGQNVTFRCDPISEHNRLYWYRQTLGQGPEFLTYFQNEAQLEKSRLLSDRFSAERPKGSFSTLEIQRTEQGDSAMYLCASSEHRDRGPRDTQYFGPGTRLTVL.

The rearrangement links TRBV12-3 or TRBV12-4 to TRBJ2-3, with D possibly matching TRBD1 (5 bases). There are 12 residues in the CDR3. V lost 7 bases to trimming and J lost 4 bases, with 9 bases between them. For the CDR3, the DNA is TGTGCCAGCAAGTCACAGGCAGATACGCAGTATTTT. Translating gives CASKSQADTQYF.

The chain combines TRBV27 with TRBJ2-3, with D tentatively TRBD1 (5 bases). The CDR3 spans 13 residues. From germline, CDR1 is MNHEY and CDR2 SMNVEV (reference sequence). V was trimmed by 5 bases and J by 1 base, leaving 7 bases between them. The CDR3 bases are TGTGCCAGCAGTCGACAGCGCACAGATACGCAGTATTTT. Residues: CASSRQRTDTQYF.

This clonotype was counted many times. The chain links TRBV12-3 or TRBV12-4 to TRBJ2-1, with 9 bases lining up with TRBD2. The V segment lost 4 bases and the J segment 7 bases; nucleotides outside the gene matches: 5. This CDR3 comprises 14 residues. The CDR3 sequence is CASSYSGSFNEQFF. CDR3 coding DNA: TGTGCCAGCAGTTATAGCGGGAGTTTTAATGAGCAGTTCTTC.

The rearrangement uses TRBV12-3 or TRBV12-4 and TRBJ2-7; D is perhaps TRBD2 (5 bases). The ends were cut back, 4 bases at V and 0 bases at J, with 13 bases in the middle. This CDR3 comprises 15 residues. The CDR3 DNA is TGTGCCAGCAGTTCGGACGGGGTCCACTCCTACGAGCAGTACTTC. The encoded protein is CASSSDGVHSYEQYF.

In its sample, this clonotype was seen a few times. The chain uses TRBV15 and TRBJ1-5; TRBD1 matches at 7 bases. The germline CDR1 and CDR2 sequences are LNHNV and YYDKDF (reference sequence). Trimming at V came to 0 bases and at J to 2 bases, leaving 7 bases not matched to a gene. The CDR3 runs to 17 residues. The CDR3 DNA reads as TGTGCCACCAGCAGAGATCCTTGGACAGGAGGCAATCAGCCCCAGCATTTT. It is translated as CATSRDPWTGGNQPQHF.

This clonotype has only a few counts. This chain links TRBV24-1 with TRBJ2-3; D is perhaps TRBD2 (5 bases). V dropped 2 bases and J dropped 4 bases, with 12 bases sitting between them. The CDR3 sequence is 15 residues long. Germline V gene data show CDR1 as KGHDR and CDR2 as SFDVKD. The CDR3 DNA reads as TGTGCCACCAGTGATTATTTCGGGGATCCAGATACGCAGTATTTT. Translated, it gives CATSDYFGDPDTQYF.

This clonotype was seen only a few times. V usage is TRBV10-3 and J usage is TRBJ2-7, with a tentative D call TRBD1 (6 bases). The V end was cut by 2 bases, the J end by 0 bases, with 11 bases between. Germline V gene lookup returns CDR1 ENHRY and CDR2 SYGVKD. The CDR3 is 15 residues long. The CDR3 region is CAISEEQGYSYEQYF. CDR3 in DNA: TGTGCCATCAGTGAGGAGCAGGGGTACTCCTACGAGCAGTACTTC.